Below are 31 T cell receptor beta chains sequenced from a single sample in a study of T cell repertoires in cytomegalovirus infection. No antigen is known for these receptors. TCRdb recomputed calls from the reads with MiXCR, one row per CDR3 protein. The sample consists of under 850,000 distinct CDR3 sequences, roughly 36% of them appearing once. The sample was cultured PBMCs, taken from culture after CMV antigen stimulation. All receptors derive from a human donor in good health (CMV status not recorded). Some clones in this sample may be carry-over from other donors' samples.

This chain joins TRBV6-9 and TRBJ1-2; maybe TRBD1 (6 bases). The CDR3 consists of 14 residues. Germline V gene sequence: CDR1 MNHGY, CDR2 SVAAGI. V was cut by 7 bases and J by 6 bases, with 18 bases left in between. The CDR3 protein is CASTYWGASNGYTF. CDR3 nucleotides: TGTGCCAGCACCTATTGGGGGGCCAGCAATGGCTACACCTTC.

In its sample, this clonotype was seen many times. V gene TRBV7-2 combines with J gene TRBJ2-3; TRBD1 or TRBD2 may be the D gene (5 bases each). The CDR3 covers 14 residues. CDR1 SGHTA and CDR2 FQGNSA come from the germline V gene. Trimming pared 0 bases from V and 5 bases from J, leaving 9 bases between. CDR3: CASSLAGVRDTQYF. In DNA, the CDR3 is TGTGCCAGCAGCTTAGCGGGGGTCAGAGATACGCAGTATTTT.

V is TRBV7-2 and J is TRBJ2-1; 8 nucleotides match TRBD2. Germline CDR1 is SGHTA and CDR2 is FQGNSA. The CDR3 consists of 16 residues. The V segment lost 1 base and the J segment 4 bases; nucleotides outside the gene matches: 6. The CDR3: CASSLGVSGVYNEQFF. The DNA for the CDR3 is TGTGCCAGCAGCTTAGGTGTTAGCGGGGTTTACAATGAGCAGTTCTTC. The whole variable domain, remainder taken from reference TRBV7-2 and TRBJ2-1, is GAGVSQSPSNKVTEKGKDVELRCDPISGHTALYWYRQSLGQGLEFLIYFQGNSAPDKSGLPSDRFSAERTGGSVSTLTIQRTQQEDSAVYLCASSLGVSGVYNEQFFGPGTRLTVL.

V and J are TRBV6-2 or TRBV6-3 and TRBJ2-2; TRBD2 aligns across 7 bases. Looked up from germline, CDR1 is MNHEY and CDR2 is SVGEGT. V trimming: 2 bases; J trimming: 2 bases; junction bases outside the gene matches: 5. The CDR3 length is 16 residues. The DNA of the CDR3 is TGTGCCAGCAGTTACGGATCTAGCGGTAACACCGGGGAGCTGTTTTTT. Amino acid sequence: CASSYGSSGNTGELFF.

This clonotype appeared a few times. The rearrangement uses TRBV28 and TRBJ1-4; D gene ambiguous. The CDR3 totals 13 residues. Between the trimmed V and J ends, which lost 6 bases and 6 bases, there was a span of 11 bases. Germline V gene data show CDR1 as MDHEN and CDR2 as SYDVKM. In DNA form, the CDR3 reads TGTGCCAGCAGACCACCGTACGATGAAAAACTGTTTTTT. Encoded protein: CASRPPYDEKLFF.

V usage is TRBV7-2 and J usage is TRBJ2-1; TRBD1 aligns across 8 bases. This CDR3 has 14 amino acids. J was trimmed by 6 bases and V by 5 bases; bases with no gene match: 6. Per germline, CDR1 SGHTA and CDR2 FQGNSA. DNA of the CDR3: TGTGCCAGCAGCGGACGGACAGGGACCAATGAGCAGTTCTTC. Its protein product is CASSGRTGTNEQFF.

This clonotype has more than one count but fewer than ten. The rearrangement uses TRBV6-6 and TRBJ1-1; 8 nucleotides match TRBD1. Trimming removed 7 bases from V and 11 bases from J; junction bases left unmatched: 12. Germline assignment: CDR1 MNHNY and CDR2 SVGAGI (reference sequence). The CDR3 runs 13 residues. CDR3 sequence: CASTYGGQATAFF. CDR3 DNA sequence: TGTGCCAGCACCTACGGGGGACAGGCGACCGCTTTCTTT.

The chain employs TRBV19 and TRBJ1-2; TRBD1 is a possible D gene (5 bases). The CDR3 loop spans 15 amino acids. Trimming cost V 5 bases and J 2 bases, with 15 bases left between them. Germline CDR1 LNHDA, CDR2 SQIVND (reference sequence). DNA for the CDR3: TGTGCCAGTAGTCGAGATCCGGGACCCAACTATGGCTACACCTTC. Its translation is CASSRDPGPNYGYTF.

A few counts support this clonotype. The chain recombines TRBV7-9 with TRBJ2-5; TRBD2 is a possible D gene (6 bases). Germline CDR1 and CDR2: SEHNR and FQNEAQ (reference sequence). CDR3 length: 15 amino acids. V gave up 6 bases and J gave up 5 bases, with 19 bases separating them. The CDR3 sequence: CASRPLGGGTETQYF. The CDR3 DNA reads TGTGCCAGCAGACCGTTGGGAGGAGGGACGGAGACCCAGTACTTC.

This clonotype appeared many times. The J gene is TRBJ1-5, the V gene TRBV7-8; 7 bases align to TRBD1. Germline-derived CDR1 and CDR2 are SGHVS and FQNEAQ. This CDR3 comprises 18 residues. V gave up 5 bases and J gave up 0 bases; unmatched junction bases: 13. In nucleotides, the CDR3 is TGTGCCAGCAGCCATGGACAGGCGTCCGATTATAGCAATCAGCCCCAGCATTTT. Protein sequence: CASSHGQASDYSNQPQHF.

The V and J genes are TRBV29-1 and TRBJ2-7, with TRBD1 identical over 11 bases. Germline V gene sequence: CDR1 SQVTM, CDR2 ANQGSEA. The CDR3 consists of 14 residues. The V segment lost 3 bases and the J segment 3 bases; nucleotides outside the gene matches: 4. The CDR3 DNA sequence: TGCAGCGTTGATTCGGGGACAGGGGGCTACGAGCAGTACTTC. It translates to CSVDSGTGGYEQYF.

This chain links TRBV19 with TRBJ2-1; 10 bases map to TRBD1. V was clipped by 10 bases and J by 5 bases; unmatched bases: 8. Germline V gene lookup returns CDR1 LNHDA and CDR2 SQIVND (reference sequence). CDR3 length equals 14 residues. The CDR3 coding sequence is TGTGCCACCCAGGGACAGGGGTTGGACAATGAGCAGTTCTTC. Its protein is CATQGQGLDNEQFF.

The gene calls are TRBV6-1 and TRBJ2-7; perhaps TRBD2 as D (5 bases). CDR1 and CDR2 (germline): MNHNS, SASEGT. V was clipped by 1 base and J by 2 bases, with 18 bases between them. The CDR3 runs to 17 residues. This CDR3 reads CASSEEAPGIYTYEQYF. The CDR3 bases are TGTGCCAGCAGTGAAGAAGCTCCGGGGATATATACCTACGAGCAGTACTTC.

The chain uses TRBV28 and TRBJ1-5; the match to TRBD1 covers 9 bases. This CDR3 is built from 19 residues. Germline CDR1 is MDHEN and CDR2 is SYDVKM. V lost 5 bases to trimming and J lost 0 bases; unmatched junction nucleotides: 14. This CDR3 reads CASSPLRTGARYSNQPQHF. CDR3 DNA: TGTGCCAGCAGTCCTCTTAGGACAGGGGCCAGATATAGCAATCAGCCCCAGCATTTT. Looking up the rest from reference TRBV28 and TRBJ1-5 gives the full variable domain: DVKVTQSSRYLVKRTGEKVFLECVQDMDHENMFWYRQDPGLGLRLIYFSYDVKMKEKGDIPEGYSVSREKKERFSLILESASTNQTSMYLCASSPLRTGARYSNQPQHFGDGTRLSIL.

The chain uses TRBV2 and TRBJ2-5; D gene unclear. Looked up from germline, CDR1 is SNHLY and CDR2 is FYNNEI. There are 11 residues in the CDR3. V lost 10 bases and J lost 4, with 10 bases in between. This CDR3 reads CATGPRETQYF. CDR3 nucleotides: TGTGCCACCGGGCCTAGAGAGACCCAGTACTTC.

The chain carries TRBV20-1 and TRBJ1-2; D is ambiguous. Trimming took off 5 bases at V and 4 bases at J, with 20 bases between the two ends. This CDR3 is built from 15 residues. The germline V gene has CDR1 DFQATT and CDR2 SNEGSKA (reference sequence). CDR3 in amino acids: CSAEMDGRESYGYTF. The DNA of the CDR3 is TGCAGTGCTGAAATGGACGGTCGCGAGAGCTATGGCTACACCTTC.

Many counts were recorded for this clonotype. The genes are TRBV7-2 and TRBJ2-2, with D unclear. Germline CDR1 and CDR2: SGHTA and FQGNSA. Trimming shortened V by 5 bases and J by 2 bases, and 9 bases separated the two germline ends. This CDR3 is 14 amino acids long. DNA of the CDR3: TGTGCCAGCAGCCGGGCCAGTAACACCGGGGAGCTGTTTTTT. Translated, it gives CASSRASNTGELFF.

J is TRBJ2-7 and V is TRBV28; D is perhaps TRBD1 or TRBD2 (5 bases each). Germline loops: CDR1 MDHEN, CDR2 SYDVKM. The CDR3 is 18 residues long. The V end lost 6 bases, the J end lost 4 bases, and 28 bases lay between the germline ends. CDR3: CASSPTWDRLRPTYEQYF. CDR3 DNA sequence: TGTGCCAGCAGCCCCACATGGGACCGCTTAAGACCGACGTACGAGCAGTACTTC.

The V call is TRBV7-8, the J call TRBJ2-3; D gene unclear. Trimming left V 8 bases short and J 2 bases short, with 17 bases between. The CDR3 length is 15 residues. In germline, CDR1 is SGHVS, CDR2 FQNEAQ. CDR3 sequence: CASSNKRVDTDTQYF. The CDR3 DNA reads as TGTGCCAGCTCGAACAAAAGGGTCGACACAGATACGCAGTATTTT.

The chain is built from TRBV29-1 and TRBJ2-7; D possibly corresponds to TRBD1 (6 bases). Trimming stripped 8 bases from V and 3 bases from J, with 14 bases between. The CDR3 extends over 12 amino acids. Germline CDR1 is SQVTM and CDR2 is ANQGSEA. The CDR3 DNA follows: TGCAGCTCCCGGACAGAAAGCTACGAGCAGTACTTC. This gives the protein CSSRTESYEQYF.

This clonotype was observed a handful of times. This chain links TRBV18 with TRBJ2-7; 11 bases align to TRBD1. This CDR3 has 21 residues. Per germline, CDR1 KGHSH and CDR2 LQKENI. The trim removed 10 bases at V and 3 bases at J, leaving 29 bases unmatched. CDR3 loop: CANPPDRGRRNPLGLHYEQYF. CDR3 DNA sequence: TGTGCCAACCCACCGGACAGGGGGCGCCGGAATCCCTTAGGACTACACTACGAGCAGTACTTC.

The rearrangement links TRBV7-2 to TRBJ1-6; D is undetermined. The germline V gene has CDR1 SGHTA and CDR2 FQGNSA. This CDR3 spans 16 amino acids. Trimming stripped 7 bases from V and 6 bases from J, with 19 bases between. CDR3 nucleotide sequence: TGTGCCAGCAATCTGGGGTTATTTTCCCCTAATTCACCCCTCCACTTT. It encodes CASNLGLFSPNSPLHF.

V usage is TRBV11-2 and J usage is TRBJ2-3, with unresolved D. Germline assignment: CDR1 SGHAT and CDR2 FQNNGV. With 6 bases removed from V and 7 bases from J, the gap between germline ends came to 14 bases. The length of the CDR3 is 13 residues. The CDR3 reads CASRLLPWNTQYF. The CDR3 region has the DNA TGTGCCAGCAGATTGTTGCCGTGGAATACGCAGTATTTT.

This chain links TRBV29-1 with TRBJ2-3; D remains ambiguous. Trimming removed 3 bases at V and 3 bases at J, with 13 bases between. Germline lookup yields CDR1 SQVTM and CDR2 ANQGSEA. This CDR3 region has 14 residues. CDR3 nucleotide sequence: TGCAGCGTTGAGGCAAACCCCGGAACAGATACGCAGTATTTT. Translated, it gives CSVEANPGTDTQYF.

The J gene is TRBJ2-7, the V gene TRBV19; 7 bases line up with TRBD2. CDR3 length: 14 amino acids. Germline CDR1 and CDR2: LNHDA and SQIVND (reference sequence). The V gene end was trimmed by 6 bases and the J gene end by 2 bases; junction bases not matched to a gene: 7. CDR3 DNA: TGTGCCAGTAGCGCGGGGGACCGCGCCTACGAGCAGTACTTC. Its translation: CASSAGDRAYEQYF.

The chain carries TRBV15 and TRBJ1-4; TRBD1 aligns across 7 bases. The J segment lost 5 bases and the V segment lost 1 base, leaving 4 bases of the junction unmatched. Looked up from germline, CDR1 is LNHNV and CDR2 is YYDKDF (reference sequence). The length of the CDR3 is 15 residues. CDR3: CATSRADRHNEKLFF. DNA of the CDR3: TGTGCCACCAGCAGAGCGGACAGGCACAATGAAAAACTGTTTTTT.

The chain recombines TRBV27 with TRBJ1-4; TRBD1 agrees at 7 bases. This CDR3 spans 16 amino acids. After removal of 2 bases from V and 5 bases from J, the junction contained 8 bases not matched to a gene. Germline values: CDR1 MNHEY, CDR2 SMNVEV (reference sequence). In nucleotides, the CDR3 is TGTGCCAGCAGTTTACAATGGACAGGCGCAAATGAAAAACTGTTTTTT. This encodes CASSLQWTGANEKLFF.

This clonotype was observed a handful of times. The chain employs TRBV12-3 or TRBV12-4 and TRBJ2-5, with D unresolved. The CDR3 runs to 13 residues. V was trimmed by 2 bases and J by 5 bases, leaving 9 bases between them. CDR3 in DNA: TGTGCCAGCAGTTTATACGTAGAGGAGACCCAGTACTTC. Amino acid sequence: CASSLYVEETQYF.

The J gene is TRBJ2-2, the V gene TRBV7-9; D is possibly TRBD1 or TRBD2 (5 bases each). The CDR3 consists of 16 residues. The V gene's germline CDR1 is SEHNR and CDR2 FQNEAQ (reference sequence). The germline V and J ends were trimmed by 2 bases and 0 bases, with 10 bases remaining between them. DNA of the CDR3: TGTGCCAGCAGCTTACCGGGACCAACGAACACCGGGGAGCTGTTTTTT. Translation: CASSLPGPTNTGELFF.

This clonotype has just a few counts. The V gene is TRBV29-1, the J gene TRBJ1-2; D ambiguous. Looked up from germline, CDR1 is SQVTM and CDR2 is ANQGSEA. This CDR3 has 12 residues. V was shortened by 4 bases and J by 3 bases, with 9 bases between the two germline ends. The CDR3 DNA reads TGCAGCGTTGTCCCCTGGGACTATGGCTACACCTTC. Amino acid sequence: CSVVPWDYGYTF.

The chain couples TRBV12-3 or TRBV12-4 to TRBJ2-5; no firm D call. V lost 3 bases to trimming and J lost 5 bases, with 10 bases between them. CDR3 length: 13 amino acids. The CDR3 reads CASSFVISETQYF. The DNA for the CDR3 is TGTGCCAGCAGTTTTGTGATTTCGGAGACCCAGTACTTC.